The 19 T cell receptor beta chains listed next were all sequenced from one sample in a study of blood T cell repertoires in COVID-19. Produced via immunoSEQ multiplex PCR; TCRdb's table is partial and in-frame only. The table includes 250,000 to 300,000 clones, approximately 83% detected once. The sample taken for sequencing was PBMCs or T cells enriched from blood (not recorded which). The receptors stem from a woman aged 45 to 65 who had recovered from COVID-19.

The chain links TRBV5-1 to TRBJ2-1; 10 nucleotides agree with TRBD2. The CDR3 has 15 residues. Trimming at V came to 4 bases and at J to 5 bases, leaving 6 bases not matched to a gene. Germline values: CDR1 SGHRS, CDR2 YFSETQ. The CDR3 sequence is CASSTGLAVNNEQFF. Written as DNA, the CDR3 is TGCGCCAGCAGCACAGGACTAGCGGTCAACAATGAGCAGTTCTTC.

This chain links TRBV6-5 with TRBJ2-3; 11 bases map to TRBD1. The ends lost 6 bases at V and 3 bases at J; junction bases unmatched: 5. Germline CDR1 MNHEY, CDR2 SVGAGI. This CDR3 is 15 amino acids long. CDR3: CASRYGQGATDTQYF. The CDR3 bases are TGTGCCAGCAGATACGGACAGGGGGCAACAGATACGCAGTATTTT.

CDR3 sequence reads: CASRPSGRISYEQYF. The CDR3 coding sequence is TGTGCCAGCAGACCAAGCGGGAGGATCTCCTACGAGCAGTACTTC. The V call is TRBV28, the J call TRBJ2-7; 9 bases align to TRBD2. The germline CDR1 and CDR2 sequences are MDHEN and SYDVKM. The CDR3 contains 15 residues. V shed 6 bases, J shed 0 bases, and the junction held 6 bases outside the gene matches.

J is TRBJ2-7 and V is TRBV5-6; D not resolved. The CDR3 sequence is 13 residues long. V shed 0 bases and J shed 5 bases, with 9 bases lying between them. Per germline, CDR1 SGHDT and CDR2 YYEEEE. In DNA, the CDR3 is TGTGCCAGCAGCTTGGGAAGCTTTGACGAGCAGTACTTC. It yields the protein CASSLGSFDEQYF.

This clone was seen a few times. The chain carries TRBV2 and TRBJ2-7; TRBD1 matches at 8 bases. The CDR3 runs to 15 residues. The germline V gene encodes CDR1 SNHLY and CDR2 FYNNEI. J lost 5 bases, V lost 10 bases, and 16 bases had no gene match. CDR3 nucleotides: TGTGCCACCGCGACCGGCAGGGGGCGCTTCCACGAGCAGTACTTC. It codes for CATATGRGRFHEQYF.

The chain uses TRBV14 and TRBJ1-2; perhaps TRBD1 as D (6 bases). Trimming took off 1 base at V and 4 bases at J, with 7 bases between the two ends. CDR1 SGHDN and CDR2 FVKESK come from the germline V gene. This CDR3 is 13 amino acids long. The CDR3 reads CASSQGQVYGYTF. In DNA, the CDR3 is TGTGCCAGCAGCCAAGGACAGGTCTATGGCTACACCTTC.

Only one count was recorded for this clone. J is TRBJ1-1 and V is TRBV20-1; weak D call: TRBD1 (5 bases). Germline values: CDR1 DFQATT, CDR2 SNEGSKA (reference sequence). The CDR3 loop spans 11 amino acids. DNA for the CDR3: TGCAGCCCGCGTAGGGGCACTGAAGCTTTCTTT. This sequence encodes CSPRRGTEAFF.

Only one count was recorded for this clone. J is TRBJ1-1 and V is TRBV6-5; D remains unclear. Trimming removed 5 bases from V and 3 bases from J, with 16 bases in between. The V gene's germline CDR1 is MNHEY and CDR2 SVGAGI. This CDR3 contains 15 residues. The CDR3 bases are TGTGCCAGCAGTCCTGGTAGAATCCTCGACACTGAAGCTTTCTTT. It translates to CASSPGRILDTEAFF.

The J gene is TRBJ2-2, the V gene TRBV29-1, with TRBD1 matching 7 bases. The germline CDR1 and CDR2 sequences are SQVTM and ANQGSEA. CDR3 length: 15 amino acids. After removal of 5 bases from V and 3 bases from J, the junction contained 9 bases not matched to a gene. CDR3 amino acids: CSVQPGGLYTGELFF. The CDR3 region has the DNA TGCAGCGTTCAACCAGGGGGATTGTACACCGGGGAGCTGTTTTTT.

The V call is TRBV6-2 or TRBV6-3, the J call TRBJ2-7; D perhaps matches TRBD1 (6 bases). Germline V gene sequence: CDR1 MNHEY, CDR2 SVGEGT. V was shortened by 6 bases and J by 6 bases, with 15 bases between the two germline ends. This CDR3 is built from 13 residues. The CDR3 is CASSRTVGFEQYF. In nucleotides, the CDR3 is TGTGCCAGCAGCCGGACAGTGGGGTTCGAGCAGTACTTC.

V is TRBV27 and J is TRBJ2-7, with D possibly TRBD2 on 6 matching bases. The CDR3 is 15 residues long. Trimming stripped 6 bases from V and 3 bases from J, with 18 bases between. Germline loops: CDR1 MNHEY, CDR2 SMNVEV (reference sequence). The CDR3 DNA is TGTGCCAGCAGCCCACAGGTGGGAGGAAGCTACGAGCAGTACTTC. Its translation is CASSPQVGGSYEQYF.

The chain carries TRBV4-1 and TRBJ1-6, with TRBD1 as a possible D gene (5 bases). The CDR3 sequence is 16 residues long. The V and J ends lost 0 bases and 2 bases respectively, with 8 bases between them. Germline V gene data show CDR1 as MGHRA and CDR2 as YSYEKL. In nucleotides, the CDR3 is TGCGCCAGCAGCCAAGATCTGACAGCCTATAATTCACCCCTCCACTTT. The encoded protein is CASSQDLTAYNSPLHF.

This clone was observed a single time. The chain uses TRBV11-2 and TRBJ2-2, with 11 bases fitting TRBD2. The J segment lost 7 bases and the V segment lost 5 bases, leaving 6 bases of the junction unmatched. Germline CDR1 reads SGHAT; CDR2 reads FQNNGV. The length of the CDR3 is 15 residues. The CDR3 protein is CASSPSGRQIGELFF. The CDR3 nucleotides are TGTGCCAGCAGCCCTAGCGGGAGGCAGATCGGGGAGCTGTTTTTT.

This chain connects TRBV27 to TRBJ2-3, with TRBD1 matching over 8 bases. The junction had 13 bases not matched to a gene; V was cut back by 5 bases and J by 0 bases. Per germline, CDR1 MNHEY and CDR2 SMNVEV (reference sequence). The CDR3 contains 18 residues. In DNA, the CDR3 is TGTGCCAGCAGTCCCCGGACAGGGAAAATCACTAGCACAGATACGCAGTATTTT. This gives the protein CASSPRTGKITSTDTQYF.

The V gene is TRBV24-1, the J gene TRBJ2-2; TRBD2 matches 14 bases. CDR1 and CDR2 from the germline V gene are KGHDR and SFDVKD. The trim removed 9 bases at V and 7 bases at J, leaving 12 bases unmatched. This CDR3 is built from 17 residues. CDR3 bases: TGTGCCACCGCGCCGGGACTAGCGGGAGCACGGTACGGGGAGCTGTTTTTT. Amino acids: CATAPGLAGARYGELFF.

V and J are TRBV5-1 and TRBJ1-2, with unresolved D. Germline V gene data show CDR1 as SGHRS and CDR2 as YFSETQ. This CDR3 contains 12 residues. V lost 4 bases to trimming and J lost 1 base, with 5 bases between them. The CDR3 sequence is CASSLRNYGYTF. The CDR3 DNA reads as TGCGCCAGCAGCCTCCGTAACTATGGCTACACCTTC.

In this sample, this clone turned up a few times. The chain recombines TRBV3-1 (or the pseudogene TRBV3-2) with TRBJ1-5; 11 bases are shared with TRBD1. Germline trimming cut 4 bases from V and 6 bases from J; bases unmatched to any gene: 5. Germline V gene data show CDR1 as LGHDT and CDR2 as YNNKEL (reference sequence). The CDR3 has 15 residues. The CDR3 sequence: CASSLGQGGGQPQHF. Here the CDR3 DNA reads TGTGCCAGCAGCCTGGGACAGGGGGGAGGTCAGCCCCAGCATTTT.

CDR3 amino acids: CAILGGDVYSNQPQHF. DNA of the CDR3: TGTGCCATCCTAGGGGGGGACGTATATAGCAATCAGCCCCAGCATTTT. The chain couples TRBV19 to TRBJ1-5; the D gene is possibly TRBD1 (6 bases). CDR3 size: 16 residues. The germline gives CDR1 LNHDA, CDR2 SQIVND (reference sequence). V lost 10 bases and J lost 0, with 19 bases in between. Using reference TRBV19 and TRBJ1-5 for the parts outside the CDR3, the full variable domain is DGGITQSPKYLFRKEGQNVTLSCEQNLNHDAMYWYRQDPGQGLRLIYYSQIVNDFQKGDIAEGYSVSREKKESFPLTVTSAQKNPTAFYLCAILGGDVYSNQPQHFGDGTRLSIL.

CDR3 sequence: CASSDYSRPGHQPQHF. The CDR3 DNA sequence: TGTGCCAGCAGTGACTACTCCAGGCCAGGGCATCAGCCCCAGCATTTT. The gene calls are TRBV6-1 and TRBJ1-5; a weak D match, TRBD1 (5 bases). Germline CDR1 is MNHNS and CDR2 is SASEGT. The CDR3 covers 16 residues. Trimming took off 3 bases at V and 5 bases at J, with 17 bases between the two ends.